The source of this TCR beta chain is a study of blood T cell repertoires in COVID-19. On the study more broadly: Acute and convalescent COVID-19 samples came from the United States, Italy and Spain. PBMCs, B-cell-depleted T cells, or T cells provided the cDNA or gDNA that made up the material.

The method was immunoSEQ multiplex PCR; TCRdb's version includes in-frame clones alone and lacks a portion of them. The table has about 140,000 clones, 85% seen once. This clone turned up a few times. V was shortened by 2 bases and J by 1 base, with 11 bases between the two germline ends. The CDR3 totals 15 residues. Germline V gives CDR1 SGHTA, CDR2 FQGTGA. V and J are TRBV7-3 and TRBJ1-1, with unresolved D. The source material was peripheral blood. The source of this sequence is a man aged 50-60 years with acute or convalescent COVID-19. CDR3 sequence (DNA): TGTGCCAGCAGCTTACGAGGGCTTGGGAACACTGAAGCTTTCTTT. Translated, it gives CASSLRGLGNTEAFF.